This T cell receptor (beta chain) originates from a study of T cell responses to AZD1222 COVID-19 vaccine. General study results and limits: Females outnumbered males among donors, who were mostly white British; clonal diversity was possibly underestimated. Researchers report vaccine-associated CD4 TCRs spanning spike, with dominance at 160-218 and 743-854.

Germline CDR1 and CDR2: MNHEY and SVGAGI. Between the trimmed V and J ends, which lost 3 bases and 6 bases, there was a span of 11 bases. CDR3 length: 13 residues. Clones were sequenced by immunoSEQ multiplex PCR, and TCRdb holds only the in-frame ones, with some missing. The profile shows 100,000 to 150,000 clones, approximately 91% of them singletons. As regards this clone: No antigen is known for it.

The V and J genes are TRBV6-5 and TRBJ1-1, with D maybe TRBD1 (6 bases). The origin of this receptor is an adult who received the AZD1222 COVID-19 vaccine. The sample here was peripheral blood, taken 28 days after the second AZD1222 dose. The chain's CDR3 is CASSYRGAAEAFF. DNA for the CDR3: TGTGCCAGCAGTTATAGGGGGGCCGCTGAAGCTTTCTTT.